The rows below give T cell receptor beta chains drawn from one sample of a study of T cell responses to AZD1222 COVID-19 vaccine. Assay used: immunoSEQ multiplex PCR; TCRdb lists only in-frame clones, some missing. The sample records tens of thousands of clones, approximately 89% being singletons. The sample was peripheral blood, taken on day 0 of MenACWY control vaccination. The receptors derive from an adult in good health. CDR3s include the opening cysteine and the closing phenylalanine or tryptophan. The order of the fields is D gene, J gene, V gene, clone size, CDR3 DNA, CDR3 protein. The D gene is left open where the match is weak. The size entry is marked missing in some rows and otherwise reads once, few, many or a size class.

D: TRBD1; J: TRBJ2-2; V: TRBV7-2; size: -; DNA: TGTGCCAGCAGCGTACAGGGGTCAGGGGCCACCGGGGAGCTGTTTTTT; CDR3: CASSVQGSGATGELFF
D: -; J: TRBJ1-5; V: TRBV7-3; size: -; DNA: TGTGCCAGCAGCTCCCTCTATCAGCCCCAGCATTTT; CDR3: CASSSLYQPQHF
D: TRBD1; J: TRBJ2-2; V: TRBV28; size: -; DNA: TGTGCCAGCAGTACTCCGGGTACAGGGGCTGGCGGGGAGCTGTTTTTT; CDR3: CASSTPGTGAGGELFF
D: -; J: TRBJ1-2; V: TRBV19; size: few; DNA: TGTGCCAGTAGTCCGGACGGACACTATGGCTACACCTTC; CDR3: CASSPDGHYGYTF
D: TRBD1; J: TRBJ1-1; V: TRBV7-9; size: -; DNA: TGTGCCAGCAGCTTCGCGGACAGGCGGAACGAGGCTTTCTTT; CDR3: CASSFADRRNEAFF
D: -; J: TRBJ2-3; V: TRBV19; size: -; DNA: TGTGCCAGTAGTATCGGACAGAGAGGAGATACGCAGTATTTT; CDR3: CASSIGQRGDTQYF
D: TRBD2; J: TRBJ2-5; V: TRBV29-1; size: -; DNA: TGCAGCGTCCTAGCGGGGGGCCGGGGTCGAGAGACCCAGTACTTC; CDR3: CSVLAGGRGRETQYF
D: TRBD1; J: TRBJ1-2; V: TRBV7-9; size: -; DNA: TGTGCCAGCAGCTTAGGACAGGGGGCCGGCTATGGCTACACCTTC; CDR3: CASSLGQGAGYGYTF
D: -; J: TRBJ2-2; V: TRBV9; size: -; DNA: TGTGCCAGCAGCGTAGCGGGACACTCGAACACCGGGGAGCTGTTTTTT; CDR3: CASSVAGHSNTGELFF
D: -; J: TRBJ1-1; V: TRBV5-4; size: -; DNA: TGTGCCAGCAGCTTGGGGTCACCCTTGAACACTGAAGCTTTCTTT; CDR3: CASSLGSPLNTEAFF
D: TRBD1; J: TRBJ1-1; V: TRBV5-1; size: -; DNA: TGCGCCAGCAGCTTGGGCCCCGGACAGGGGGCGACTGAAGCTTTCTTT; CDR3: CASSLGPGQGATEAFF
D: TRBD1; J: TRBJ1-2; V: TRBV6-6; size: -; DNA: TGTGCCAGCACCAAGACAGGGGGCGATGGCTACACCTTC; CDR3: CASTKTGGDGYTF
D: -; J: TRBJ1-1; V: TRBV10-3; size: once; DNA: TGTGCCATCAGAAGCCAGAACACTGAAGCTTTCTTT; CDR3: CAIRSQNTEAFF
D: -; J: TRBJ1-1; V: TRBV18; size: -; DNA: TGTGCCAGCTCACCACCCTCGGTGAACACTGAAGCTTTCTTT; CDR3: CASSPPSVNTEAFF
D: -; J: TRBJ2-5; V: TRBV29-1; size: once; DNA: TGCAGCGTTGATTCCTCAGGGGTTCGGGAGACCCAGTACTTC; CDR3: CSVDSSGVRETQYF
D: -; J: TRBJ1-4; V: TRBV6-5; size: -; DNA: TGTGCCAGCAGCCCGGGAAATAATGAAAAACTGTTTTTT; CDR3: CASSPGNNEKLFF
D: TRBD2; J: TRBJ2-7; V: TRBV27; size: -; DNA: TGTGCCAGCAGAGAAGCGGGAGGGCTCTACGAGCAGTACTTC; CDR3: CASREAGGLYEQYF
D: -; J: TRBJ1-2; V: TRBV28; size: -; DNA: TGTGCCAGCACCTTTATAACGGGTAACTATGGCTACACCTTC; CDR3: CASTFITGNYGYTF
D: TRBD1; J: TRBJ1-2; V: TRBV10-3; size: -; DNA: TGTGCCATCAGTGAGTCCCAGGGGGCCTTCTATGGCTACACCTTC; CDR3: CAISESQGAFYGYTF
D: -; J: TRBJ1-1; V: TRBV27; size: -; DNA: TGTGCCAGCAGTTTATCGCGAGGTTTGGGCGGCTCGAACACTGAAGCTTTCTTT; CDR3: CASSLSRGLGGSNTEAFF
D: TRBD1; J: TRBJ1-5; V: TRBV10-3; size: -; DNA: TGTGCCACCGGGCCGGACAGGGACCAGCCCCAGCATTTT; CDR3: CATGPDRDQPQHF
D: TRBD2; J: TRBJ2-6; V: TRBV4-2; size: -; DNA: TGTGCCAGCAGCCAAGACGAGGGGACTAGCGGGAGGGCAGGAGGGGCCAACGTCCTGACTTTC; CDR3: CASSQDEGTSGRAGGANVLTF
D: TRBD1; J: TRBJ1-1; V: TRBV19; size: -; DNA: TGTGCCAGTAGTATCCGACAGGGGAGCACTGAAGCTTTCTTT; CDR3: CASSIRQGSTEAFF
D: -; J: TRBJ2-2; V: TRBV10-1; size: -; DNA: TGCGCCAGCAGTGAATCAGATTCCGTAACTATCTACACCGGGGAGCTGTTTTTT; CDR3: CASSESDSVTIYTGELFF